A selection of T cell receptor beta chains follows, all from one sample in a study of identical twins. TCRdb re-called the 5' RACE reads with MiXCR, one entry per CDR3 protein. This repertoire shows about 730,000 distinct CDR3 sequences, about 20% found once; its top ten account for roughly 4.3%. This same sample was also part of a study on T cells expressing NK-cell markers.

The sequenced sample consisted of PBMCs. Receptors originate from a woman younger than 30 in good health. CDR3s include the opening cysteine and the closing phenylalanine or tryptophan. A D gene is named only where the DNA matches it firmly. Clone sizes are given selectively: once, few, many, or a class where the clone is expanded.

v_call	j_call	clone_size	d_call	cdr3_nt	cdr3_aa
TRBV6-5	TRBJ1-1	few	NA	TGTGCCAGCAGTTATAACAGGGACACTGAAGCTTTCTTT	CASSYNRDTEAFF
TRBV7-8	TRBJ1-1	few	NA	TGTGCCAGCAGCTTGGGAGCGACAGGGAACACTGAAGCTTTCTTT	CASSLGATGNTEAFF
TRBV12-3/TRBV12-4	TRBJ2-5	few	NA	TGTGCCAGCAGATTTGGCAAAGGGGACCAGTACTTC	CASRFGKGDQYF
TRBV6-5	TRBJ2-5	NA	TRBD2	TGTGCCAGCAGTTACTCTGCGGGGGGGCCGGGAGAGACCCAGTACTTC	CASSYSAGGPGETQYF
TRBV27	TRBJ2-1	many	TRBD2	TGTGCCAGCAACCTACTAGCGGGAGTTAAAAATGAGCAGTTCTTC	CASNLLAGVKNEQFF
TRBV10-3	TRBJ2-7	NA	TRBD2	TGTGCCATCAGTTCCCGAGGAGCGGGGTTCGACGAGCAGTACTTC	CAISSRGAGFDEQYF
TRBV3-1	TRBJ1-2	few	TRBD1	TGTGCCAGCAGCCAAGGCGTGGACAGGAATTTAGGCTACACCTTC	CASSQGVDRNLGYTF
TRBV20-1	TRBJ2-1	NA	TRBD2	TGCAGTGCTAGAGAGCTAGCGGGAGTTGTGTACAATGAGCAGTTCTTC	CSARELAGVVYNEQFF
TRBV23-1	TRBJ2-2	NA	NA	TGCGCCAGCAGTCAATGCCCCCCCGGGGAGCTGTTTTTT	CASSQCPPGELFF
TRBV29-1	TRBJ1-1	many	TRBD1	TGCAGCGCTGGACAGGCGGCGAACACTGAAGCTTTCTTT	CSAGQAANTEAFF
TRBV4-3	TRBJ2-7	few	TRBD2	TGCGCCAGCAGCCAAGATAGCAATAGCGGGAGTTACGAGCAGTACTTC	CASSQDSNSGSYEQYF
TRBV12-3/TRBV12-4	TRBJ2-1	many	TRBD2	TGTGCCAGCAGTGACCTGACTAGCGGGAGGGGAAATGAGCAGTTCTTC	CASSDLTSGRGNEQFF
TRBV24-1	TRBJ2-1	NA	NA	TGTGCCACCAGTGATTCCAAACTAGGGAATGAGCAGTTCTTC	CATSDSKLGNEQFF
TRBV12-3/TRBV12-4	TRBJ2-7	many	TRBD2	TGTGCCAGCATCTTTAGCGGGAGGAACGGCGAGCAGTACTTC	CASIFSGRNGEQYF
TRBV2	TRBJ2-5	NA	TRBD2	TGTGCCAGCAGACAGAAAGCTAGCGGGGGGACCCAGTACTTC	CASRQKASGGTQYF
TRBV14	TRBJ2-1	few	NA	TGTGCCAGCAGCCAAGCCTCGATCAATGAGCAGTTCTTC	CASSQASINEQFF
TRBV12-5	TRBJ2-7	NA	NA	TGTGCTAGTGGTTTTGGGGGGCTGGACTACGAGCAGTACTTC	CASGFGGLDYEQYF
TRBV29-1	TRBJ2-5	few	NA	TGCAGCGTTGAGGATAGGGGACTTAAAGAGACCCAGTACTTC	CSVEDRGLKETQYF
TRBV7-6	TRBJ2-7	few	NA	TGTGCCAGCAGCCGAGGACAAAACTCCTACGAGCAGTACTTC	CASSRGQNSYEQYF
TRBV7-8	TRBJ1-5	NA	NA	TGTGCCAGCAGCTCGCCCCCGGGGGGCAATCAGCCCCAGCATTTT	CASSSPPGGNQPQHF
TRBV20-1	TRBJ1-2	NA	TRBD1	TGCAGTGCTGCCCGGACAGGGTTCGATGGCTACACCTTC	CSAARTGFDGYTF
TRBV5-1	TRBJ2-5	NA	TRBD1	TGCGCCAGCAGCTTCTCGGGACAGGGACAAGAGACCCAGTACTTC	CASSFSGQGQETQYF
TRBV9	TRBJ2-5	few	TRBD2	TGTGCCAGCAGCGTAGGTAGCGGGCCGGGGGAGACCCAGTACTTC	CASSVGSGPGETQYF